This T cell receptor beta chain derives from a study of a mutant IDH1 vaccine in newly diagnosed glioma. On the study more broadly: Vaccines were first given 4-6 weeks after radiotherapy alone, or with temozolomide cycles. Treated individuals were around 60% male and about 40% female, averaging about 40 years of age.

Points on this clone: As yet, its antigen is unknown.

Time point defined: week 23, last vaccination. The study gave 300 ug of mutant IDH1 20-mer peptide per vaccine dose, with topical imiquimod. Broader study findings: Pseudoprogression appeared independent of alterations in top peripheral clonotypes.

Assay used: immunoSEQ multiplex PCR; TCRdb lists only in-frame clones, some missing. The sample has some 30,000 clones, roughly 90% seen once. This sequence originates from a man between 40 and 49 years old with glioma. The input for sequencing was PBMCs, taken from a glioma patient whose treatment included an IDH1 peptide vaccine.

Here the CDR3 DNA reads TGTGCCACCAGCAGAGAGACGGATGGGAGGGCTTTCTTT. Translated: CATSRETDGRAFF. The rearrangement joins TRBV15 to TRBJ1-1; no reliable D call. The CDR3 consists of 13 residues. Looked up from germline, CDR1 is LNHNV and CDR2 is YYDKDF (reference sequence). V lost 0 bases and J 11 bases, leaving 13 bases between the germline ends.